Below are 27 T cell receptor beta chains sequenced from a single sample in a study of human T cells and chemical hapten exposure. Noted time point: patch test 2, 6 weeks after DPC sensitization. Described treatment: therapeutic diphenylcyclopropenone sensitization with weekly scalp DPC. Each CDR3 protein gets one entry after TCRdb re-called the RACE reads with MiXCR. The repertoire has about 89,000 distinct CDR3 sequences, roughly 11% of them found once; the top ten carry under 2.5%. Sequences were derived from whole blood, sampled in connection with sensitization to the hapten diphenylcyclopropenone (DPC). Receptors originate from a man aged 40-49 years with alopecia areata. Some clones in this sample may be carry-over from other donors' samples.

V gene TRBV9 combines with J gene TRBJ2-3; no firm D call. The length of the CDR3 is 15 residues. V was shortened by 4 bases and J by 6 bases, with 18 bases between the two germline ends. The germline CDR1 and CDR2 sequences are SGDLS and YYNGEE. This CDR3 is CASSRDHHGPDTQYF. The DNA for the CDR3 is TGTGCCAGCAGCAGGGATCACCACGGACCGGATACGCAGTATTTT. The full variable domain, with the rest looked up from reference TRBV9 and TRBJ2-3, is DSGVTQTPKHLITATGQRVTLRCSPRSGDLSVYWYQQSLDQGLQFLIQYYNGEERAKGNILERFSAQQFPDLHSELNLSSLELGDSALYFCASSRDHHGPDTQYFGPGTRLTVL.

This clonotype was found a few times. The chain uses TRBV20-1 and TRBJ1-2; TRBD1 matches 8 bases. V lost 2 bases and J lost 6; bases outside the gene matches: 11. CDR1 and CDR2 (germline): DFQATT, SNEGSKA (reference sequence). The CDR3 has 15 residues. The CDR3 sequence: CSARQGAPKIDGYTF. The DNA for the CDR3 is TGCAGTGCTAGACAGGGGGCGCCTAAGATTGATGGCTACACCTTC.

This clonotype was detected many times. The chain couples TRBV12-5 to TRBJ2-3; 11 nucleotides agree with TRBD2. Germline V gene data show CDR1 as LGHNT and CDR2 as FRNRAP. The trim removed 9 bases at V and 5 bases at J, leaving 10 bases unmatched. The CDR3 consists of 15 residues. CDR3 DNA: TGTGCTAGCTCCGTAGCGGGAGGGCCCCAAGATACGCAGTATTTT. This gives the protein CASSVAGGPQDTQYF.

The rearrangement uses TRBV2 and TRBJ2-7; TRBD2 might be the D (6 bases). Between the trimmed V and J ends, which lost 2 bases and 0 bases, there was a span of 14 bases. Germline CDR1 and CDR2: SNHLY and FYNNEI. This CDR3 spans 16 amino acids. The DNA of the CDR3 is TGTGCCAGCAGTGAATTGCCAGCGGGCGTCTCCTACGAGCAGTACTTC. Residues: CASSELPAGVSYEQYF.

The J gene is TRBJ2-7, the V gene TRBV7-2, with D maybe TRBD1 (6 bases). CDR1 SGHTA and CDR2 FQGNSA come from the germline V gene. V was cut by 7 bases and J by 6 bases, with 16 bases left in between. The CDR3 loop spans 13 amino acids. CDR3 sequence: CASTLTRGAEQYF. CDR3 in DNA: TGTGCCAGCACTCTAACCAGGGGCGCCGAGCAGTACTTC. The variable domain in full, completed from reference TRBV7-2 and TRBJ2-7, reads GAGVSQSPSNKVTEKGKDVELRCDPISGHTALYWYRQSLGQGLEFLIYFQGNSAPDKSGLPSDRFSAERTGGSVSTLTIQRTQQEDSAVYLCASTLTRGAEQYFGPGTRLTVT.

Only a few counts were recorded for this clonotype. The gene calls are TRBV6-5 and TRBJ1-6, with D hard to call. This CDR3 contains 13 residues. In germline, CDR1 is MNHEY, CDR2 SVGAGI. V was clipped by 0 bases and J by 8 bases, with 5 bases between them. The CDR3 coding sequence is TGTGCCAGCAGTTACTCGCCCGATTCACCCCTCCACTTT. This codes for CASSYSPDSPLHF.

This clonotype has just a few counts. V usage is TRBV19 and J usage is TRBJ1-4; TRBD1 matches 8 bases. The CDR3 runs to 15 residues. V was clipped by 4 bases and J by 7 bases; unmatched bases: 8. Germline CDR1 LNHDA, CDR2 SQIVND (reference sequence). The CDR3 region is CASSTQGQAVEKLFF. The CDR3 nucleotides are TGTGCCAGTAGTACCCAGGGACAGGCGGTTGAAAAACTGTTTTTT.

This clonotype was seen a handful of times. Lacking the conserved final phenylalanine or tryptophan, this CDR3 likely reflects a read error. Because the CDR3's place on the DNA is in doubt, the DNA is left out and the CDR3 is given as listed by TCRdb. The V gene is TRBV5-6, the J gene TRBJ1-2; the DNA was not used to check the table's D call, TRBD1. The CDR3 contains 10 residues when both ends are counted. Germline CDR1 and CDR2: SGHDT and YYEEEE. CDR3 amino acids: CASRGGTDRI.

This rearrangement joins TRBV24-1 to TRBJ2-2, with a weak D call TRBD2 (5 bases). V was clipped by 3 bases and J by 1 base, with 11 bases between them. This CDR3 has 16 amino acids. Germline CDR1 is KGHDR and CDR2 is SFDVKD. As DNA, the CDR3 is TGTGCCACCAGTGATCCAGGAGGAGTGAACACCGGGGAGCTGTTTTTT. Translation: CATSDPGGVNTGELFF.

V usage is TRBV29-1 and J usage is TRBJ2-1; D remains unclear. The CDR3 has 14 amino acids. The germline CDR1 and CDR2 sequences are SQVTM and ANQGSEA. Trimming took off 4 bases at V and 0 bases at J, with 10 bases between the two ends. This CDR3 is CSVGTTSSYNEQFF. The CDR3 nucleotides are TGCAGCGTTGGAACTACGAGCTCCTACAATGAGCAGTTCTTC.

The chain couples TRBV7-9 to TRBJ1-4, with TRBD1 matching 8 bases. The V segment lost 5 bases and the J segment 2 bases; nucleotides outside the gene matches: 7. The CDR3 runs 16 residues. The germline V gene has CDR1 SEHNR and CDR2 FQNEAQ (reference sequence). CDR3 region: CASSPGQGGTNEKLFF. In nucleotides, the CDR3 is TGTGCCAGCAGCCCCGGACAGGGCGGGACTAATGAAAAACTGTTTTTT.

This clonotype was seen many times. The V and J genes are TRBV30 and TRBJ2-6; D gene ambiguous. This CDR3 region has 14 residues. From germline, CDR1 is GTSNPN and CDR2 SVGIG (reference sequence). V lost 6 bases and J lost 2, with 11 bases in between. The CDR3 here is CACSRAPGANVLTF. CDR3 nucleotide sequence: TGTGCCTGTAGTAGAGCCCCTGGGGCCAACGTCCTGACTTTC.

V and J are TRBV3-1 and TRBJ2-7; D is perhaps TRBD1 or TRBD2 (6 bases each). CDR1 is LGHDT, CDR2 YNNKEL, per germline (reference sequence). CDR3 length equals 12 residues. V was clipped by 1 base and J by 9 bases, with 10 bases between them. In DNA, the CDR3 is TGTGCCAGCAGCCAAGTCGGGGGCGGGCAGTACTTC. This codes for CASSQVGGGQYF.

This clonotype occurred a few times. V and J are TRBV7-6 and TRBJ2-1; unclear D gene. CDR1 is SGHVS and CDR2 is FNYEAQ in the germline V gene. The CDR3 extends over 14 amino acids. Trimming took 4 bases from V and 9 from J, leaving 16 bases between them. This chain's CDR3 is CASSSALRQSEQFF. DNA for the CDR3: TGTGCCAGCAGCTCCGCCCTGAGGCAGAGTGAGCAGTTCTTC.

DNA of the CDR3: TGCGCCAGCAGCCAGGAGGACACTTTAGGCGGCTACACCTTC. It translates to CASSQEDTLGGYTF. This chain links TRBV4-3 with TRBJ1-2; TRBD1 is a possible D gene (5 bases). Germline lookup yields CDR1 LGHNA and CDR2 YSLEER. V dropped 3 bases and J dropped 8 bases, with 16 bases sitting between them. The length of the CDR3 is 14 residues.

This clonotype was recorded a few times. The rearrangement links TRBV9 to TRBJ2-7, with 7 positions matching TRBD2. This CDR3 spans 15 amino acids. The trim removed 0 bases at V and 2 bases at J, leaving 5 bases unmatched. Germline V CDR1 and CDR2: SGDLS, YYNGEE. CDR3 sequence: CASSVDGLGAYEQYF. DNA of the CDR3: TGTGCCAGCAGCGTAGATGGACTAGGGGCCTACGAGCAGTACTTC. Supplemented by reference TRBV9 and TRBJ2-7, the full variable domain reads DSGVTQTPKHLITATGQRVTLRCSPRSGDLSVYWYQQSLDQGLQFLIQYYNGEERAKGNILERFSAQQFPDLHSELNLSSLELGDSALYFCASSVDGLGAYEQYFGPGTRLTVT.

This clonotype was observed at least ten times. The genes are TRBV12-3 or TRBV12-4 and TRBJ1-5, with D hard to call. V lost 2 bases and J lost 1, with 6 bases in between. The CDR3 consists of 14 residues. This chain's CDR3 is CASSLPESNQPQHF. CDR3 DNA: TGTGCCAGCAGTTTACCTGAAAGCAATCAGCCCCAGCATTTT.

The rearrangement uses TRBV5-5 and TRBJ2-3; 9 nucleotides align to TRBD2. The CDR3 sequence is 13 residues long. In germline, CDR1 is SGHKS, CDR2 YYEKEE (reference sequence). V dropped 9 bases and J dropped 5; count of bases not matched to a gene: 7. The CDR3 DNA reads TGTGCCAACAGTTTAGCGGGAGAAGATACGCAGTATTTT. It codes for CANSLAGEDTQYF.

The chain couples TRBV4-3 to TRBJ2-1; D might be TRBD1 or TRBD2, each matching 5 bases. The CDR3 covers 15 residues. Germline CDR1 is LGHNA and CDR2 is YSLEER. With 1 base removed from V and 2 bases from J, the gap between germline ends came to 9 bases. CDR3 sequence: CASSQARGAYNEQFF. The CDR3 nucleotides read TGCGCCAGCAGCCAAGCCCGGGGCGCCTACAATGAGCAGTTCTTC.

A few counts support this clonotype. The J gene is TRBJ2-3, the V gene TRBV9; 8 bases fit TRBD1. The CDR3 covers 12 residues. After removal of 3 bases from V and 10 bases from J, the junction contained 4 bases not matched to a gene. Germline assignment: CDR1 SGDLS and CDR2 YYNGEE. CDR3 loop: CASSADRGAQYF. CDR3 DNA: TGTGCCAGCAGCGCCGACAGGGGAGCGCAGTATTTT.

There are a few counts of this clonotype. The chain combines TRBV4-3 with TRBJ1-4; no firm D call. The ends were cut back, 0 bases at V and 7 bases at J, with 6 bases in the middle. Per the germline V gene, CDR1 is LGHNA and CDR2 is YSLEER. The CDR3 is 13 amino acids. The CDR3 reads CASSQEFGEKLFF. The CDR3 bases are TGCGCCAGCAGCCAAGAATTCGGTGAAAAACTGTTTTTT.

This clonotype came up a few times. The chain is built from TRBV6-2 or TRBV6-3 and TRBJ1-1; D is unclear. The germline V gene has CDR1 MNHEY and CDR2 SVGEGT. The CDR3 loop spans 16 amino acids. The germline V and J ends were trimmed by 6 bases and 0 bases, with 17 bases remaining between them. CDR3 residues: CASSSHAPVLNTEAFF. Written as DNA, the CDR3 is TGTGCCAGCAGCTCCCACGCACCCGTTTTGAACACTGAAGCTTTCTTT.

A few counts support this clonotype. The rearrangement links TRBV28 to TRBJ1-5, with a possible D match to TRBD1 (5 bases). CDR3 length: 14 amino acids. Germline lookup yields CDR1 MDHEN and CDR2 SYDVKM. Between the trimmed V and J ends, which lost 4 bases and 0 bases, there was a span of 7 bases. The CDR3 coding sequence is TGTGCCAGCAGTTCAGGGATTAGCAATCAGCCCCAGCATTTT. Translating gives CASSSGISNQPQHF.

Ten or more counts support this clonotype. The rearrangement uses TRBV15 and TRBJ2-1, with a possible D match to TRBD2 (6 bases). The germline gives CDR1 LNHNV, CDR2 YYDKDF (reference sequence). V was shortened by 3 bases and J by 8 bases, with 8 bases between the two germline ends. The CDR3 contains 12 residues. The CDR3 sequence is CATSSREDEQFF. CDR3 bases: TGTGCCACCAGCAGCAGGGAGGATGAGCAGTTCTTC.

This clonotype appeared many times. The chain uses TRBV9 and TRBJ2-3, with 7 bases aligning to TRBD2. Germline trimming cut 4 bases from V and 2 bases from J; bases unmatched to any gene: 13. Germline V lookup: CDR1 SGDLS, CDR2 YYNGEE. The CDR3 covers 17 residues. For the CDR3, the DNA is TGTGCCAGCAGCTTGAGGGAGGGACCAGTCAACACAGATACGCAGTATTTT. It specifies CASSLREGPVNTDTQYF.

Ten or more counts support this clonotype. This chain links TRBV28 with TRBJ1-6; D remains ambiguous. From germline, CDR1 is MDHEN and CDR2 SYDVKM. Deletions cut 6 bases from V and 0 bases from J, with 6 bases between. The CDR3 is 14 amino acids. The CDR3 region is CASSVSSYNSPLHF. The DNA for the CDR3 is TGTGCCAGCAGCGTCAGCTCCTATAATTCACCCCTCCACTTT.

J is TRBJ2-1 and V is TRBV11-2; 13 nucleotides agree with TRBD2. The CDR3 spans 16 residues. J was trimmed by 5 bases and V by 5 bases; bases with no gene match: 6. Germline assignment: CDR1 SGHAT and CDR2 FQNNGV. Here the CDR3 reads CASSNGLAGVHNEQFF. DNA of the CDR3: TGTGCCAGCAGCAACGGACTAGCGGGAGTCCACAATGAGCAGTTCTTC.